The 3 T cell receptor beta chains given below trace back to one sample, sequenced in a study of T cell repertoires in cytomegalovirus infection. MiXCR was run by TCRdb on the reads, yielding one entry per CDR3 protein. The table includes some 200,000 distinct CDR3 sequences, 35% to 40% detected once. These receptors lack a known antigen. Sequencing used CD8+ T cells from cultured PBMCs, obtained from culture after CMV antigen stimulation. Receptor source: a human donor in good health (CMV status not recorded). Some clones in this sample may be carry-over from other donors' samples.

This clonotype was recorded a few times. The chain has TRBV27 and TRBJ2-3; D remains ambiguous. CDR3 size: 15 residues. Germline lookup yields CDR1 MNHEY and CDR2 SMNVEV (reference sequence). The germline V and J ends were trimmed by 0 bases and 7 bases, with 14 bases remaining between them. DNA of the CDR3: TGTGCCAGCAGTTTATCTCCCTCCAGCCCAAATACGCAGTATTTT. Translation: CASSLSPSSPNTQYF.

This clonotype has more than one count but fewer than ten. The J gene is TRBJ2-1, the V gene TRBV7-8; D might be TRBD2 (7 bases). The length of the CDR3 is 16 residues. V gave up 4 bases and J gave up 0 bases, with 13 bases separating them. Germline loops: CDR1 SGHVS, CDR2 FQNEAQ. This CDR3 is CASSWGGASSYNEQFF. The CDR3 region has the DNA TGTGCCAGCAGCTGGGGGGGGGCGAGCTCCTACAATGAGCAGTTCTTC. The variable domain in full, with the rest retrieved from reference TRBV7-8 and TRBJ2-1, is GAGVSQSPRYKVAKRGQDVALRCDPISGHVSLFWYQQALGQGPEFLTYFQNEAQLDKSGLPSDRFFAERPEGSVSTLKIQRTQQEDSAVYLCASSWGGASSYNEQFFGPGTRLTVL.

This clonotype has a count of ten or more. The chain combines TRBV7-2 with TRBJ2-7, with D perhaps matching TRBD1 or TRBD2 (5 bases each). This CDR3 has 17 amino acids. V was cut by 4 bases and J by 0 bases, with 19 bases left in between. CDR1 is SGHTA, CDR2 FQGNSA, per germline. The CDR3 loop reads CASSYLPTGQNSYEQYF. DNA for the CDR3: TGTGCCAGCAGCTATCTCCCGACGGGGCAGAACTCCTACGAGCAGTACTTC. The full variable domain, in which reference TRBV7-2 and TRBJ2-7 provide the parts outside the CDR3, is GAGVSQSPSNKVTEKGKDVELRCDPISGHTALYWYRQSLGQGLEFLIYFQGNSAPDKSGLPSDRFSAERTGGSVSTLTIQRTQQEDSAVYLCASSYLPTGQNSYEQYFGPGTRLTVT.